The present entry profiles one T cell receptor (beta chain) with its context. Its antigen is undetermined. The junction departs from germline at one end; a sequencing error may be responsible. The data were obtained in a study of tumor-infiltrating lymphocytes in primary liver carcinoma. A constant-region primer served to make TCR beta cDNA from about 500 ng total RNA. Slightly modified ARM-PCR with three nested multiplex PCR rounds yielded TCR beta libraries. In the first two PCR rounds, TRBV1-TRBV30 forward primers were paired with a C-beta reverse primer, and each round lasted about 10 cycles. Via MiXCR, TCRdb re-called the multiplex PCR reads, giving one row per CDR3 protein. This sample has about 74,000 distinct CDR3 sequences; about 72% occur once, and the top ten carry about a quarter. Co-extracting RNA and DNA was done with roughly 18-32 mg of unsorted bulk tissue as input. Germline values: CDR1 SGHAT, CDR2 FQNNGV. The CDR3 has 17 amino acids.

Overall study findings and caveats: In tumor-adjacent and tumor-blood pairs, overlap was lower than in tumor region pairs.

Sequenced material: liver tumor tissue from sampling region 4. Subset reported: tumor region T4, right-lateral pole. V gene TRBV11-2 combines with J gene TRBJ2-2, with TRBD1 matching over 9 bases. This TCR derives from a man aged 40-49 years with primary liver carcinoma and hepatitis B virus infection. As DNA, the CDR3 is TGTGCCAACGGCTTTGATCGGGACAGGGCCGGCACCGGGGAGCTGCTTTTT. It specifies CANGFDRDRAGTGELLF. Complete variable domain (other parts from reference TRBV11-2 and TRBJ2-2): EAGVAQSPRYKIIEKRQSVAFWCNPISGHATLYWYQQILGQGPKLLIQFQNNGVVDDSQLPKDRFSAERLKGVDSTLKIQPAKLEDSAVYLCANGFDRDRAGTGELLFGEGSRLTVL.